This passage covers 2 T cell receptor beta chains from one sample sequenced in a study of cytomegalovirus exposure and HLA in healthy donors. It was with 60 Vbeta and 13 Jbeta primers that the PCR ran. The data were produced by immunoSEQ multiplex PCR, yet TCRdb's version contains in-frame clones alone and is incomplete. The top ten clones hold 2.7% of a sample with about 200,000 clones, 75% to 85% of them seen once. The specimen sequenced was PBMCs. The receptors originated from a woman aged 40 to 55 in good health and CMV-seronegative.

The CDR3: CASSLAPGRERLAKNIQYF. CDR3 DNA: TGTGCCAGCAGCTTAGCTCCGGGGCGGGAGAGGCTAGCCAAAAACATTCAGTACTTC. V is TRBV7-9 and J is TRBJ2-4; TRBD2 aligns across 7 bases. CDR1 and CDR2 (germline): SEHNR, FQNEAQ (reference sequence). The CDR3 has 19 residues. Losses at the gene ends were 0 bases for V and 0 bases for J; bases not matched to a gene: 11.

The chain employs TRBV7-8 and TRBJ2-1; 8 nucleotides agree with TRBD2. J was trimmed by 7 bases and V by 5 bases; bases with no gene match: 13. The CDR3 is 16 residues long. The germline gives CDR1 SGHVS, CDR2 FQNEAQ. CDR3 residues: CASSPGPSGYMNEQFF. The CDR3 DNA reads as TGTGCCAGCAGCCCCGGGCCTAGCGGGTACATGAATGAGCAGTTCTTC.